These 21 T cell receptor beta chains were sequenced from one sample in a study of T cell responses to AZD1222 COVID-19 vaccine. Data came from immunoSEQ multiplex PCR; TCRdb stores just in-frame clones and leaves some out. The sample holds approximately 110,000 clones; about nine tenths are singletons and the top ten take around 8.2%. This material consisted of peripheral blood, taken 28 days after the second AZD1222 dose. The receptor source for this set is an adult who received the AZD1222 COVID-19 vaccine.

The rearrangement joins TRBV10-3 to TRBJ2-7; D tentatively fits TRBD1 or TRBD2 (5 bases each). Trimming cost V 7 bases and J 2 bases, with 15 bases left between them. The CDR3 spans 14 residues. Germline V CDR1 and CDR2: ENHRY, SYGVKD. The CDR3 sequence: CAITRNRDAYEQYF. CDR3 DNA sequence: TGTGCCATCACAAGAAACCGGGACGCCTACGAGCAGTACTTC.

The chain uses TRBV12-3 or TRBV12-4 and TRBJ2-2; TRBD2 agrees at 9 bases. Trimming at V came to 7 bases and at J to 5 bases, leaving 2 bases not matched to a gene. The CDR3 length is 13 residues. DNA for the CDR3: TGTGCCAGCAATCTAGCGGGAACCGGGGAGCTGTTTTTT. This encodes CASNLAGTGELFF.

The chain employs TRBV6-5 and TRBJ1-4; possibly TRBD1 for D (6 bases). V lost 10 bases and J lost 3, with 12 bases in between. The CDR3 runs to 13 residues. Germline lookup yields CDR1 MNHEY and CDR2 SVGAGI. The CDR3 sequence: CATQRGANEKLFF. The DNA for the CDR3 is TGTGCCACTCAGAGGGGGGCTAATGAAAAACTGTTTTTT.

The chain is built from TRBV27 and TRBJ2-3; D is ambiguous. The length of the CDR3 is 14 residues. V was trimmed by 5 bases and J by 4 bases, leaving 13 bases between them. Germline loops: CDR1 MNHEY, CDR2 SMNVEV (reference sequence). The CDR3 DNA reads TGTGCCAGCAGTCTTACTGAAGCCCCAGATACGCAGTATTTT. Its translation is CASSLTEAPDTQYF.

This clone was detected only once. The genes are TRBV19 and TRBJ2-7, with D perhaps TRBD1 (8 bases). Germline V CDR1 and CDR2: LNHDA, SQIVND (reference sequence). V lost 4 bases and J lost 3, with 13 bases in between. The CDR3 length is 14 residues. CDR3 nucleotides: TGTGCCAGTAGTACACAGGGGGAGGGCTACGAGCAGTACTTC. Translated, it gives CASSTQGEGYEQYF.

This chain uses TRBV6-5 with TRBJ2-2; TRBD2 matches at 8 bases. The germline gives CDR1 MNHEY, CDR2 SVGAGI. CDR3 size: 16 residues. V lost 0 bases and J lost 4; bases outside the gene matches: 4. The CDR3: CASSYSNAGGTGELFF. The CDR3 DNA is TGTGCCAGCAGTTACTCGAATGCGGGGGGCACCGGGGAGCTGTTTTTT.

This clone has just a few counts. CDR3 bases: TGTGCCAGTAGCAACGAAATAACAAGGGACACTGAAGCTTTCTTT. Translation: CASSNEITRDTEAFF. This chain connects TRBV19 to TRBJ1-1; D ambiguous. Germline CDR1 and CDR2: LNHDA and SQIVND (reference sequence). This CDR3 is 15 amino acids long. V shed 6 bases and J shed 3 bases, with 17 bases lying between them.

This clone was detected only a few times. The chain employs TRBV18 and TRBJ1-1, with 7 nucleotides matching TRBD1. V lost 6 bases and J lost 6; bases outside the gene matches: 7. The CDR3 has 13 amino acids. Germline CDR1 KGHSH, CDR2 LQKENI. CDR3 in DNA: TGTGCCAGCTCGCGCGACAGGGTTGCTGAAGCTTTCTTT. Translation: CASSRDRVAEAFF.

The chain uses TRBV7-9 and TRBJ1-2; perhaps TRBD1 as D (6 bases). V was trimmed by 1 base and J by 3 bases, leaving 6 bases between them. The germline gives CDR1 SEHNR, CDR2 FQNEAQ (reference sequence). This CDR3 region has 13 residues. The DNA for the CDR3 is TGTGCCAGCAGCTTAGGACAGGACTATGGCTACACCTTC. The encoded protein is CASSLGQDYGYTF.

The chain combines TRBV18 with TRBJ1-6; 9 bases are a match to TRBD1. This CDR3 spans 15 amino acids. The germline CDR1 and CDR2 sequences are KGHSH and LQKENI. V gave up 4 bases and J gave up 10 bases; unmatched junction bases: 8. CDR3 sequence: CASSRTGESRSPLHF. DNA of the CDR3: TGTGCCAGCTCACGGACAGGGGAGAGTAGATCACCCCTCCACTTT.

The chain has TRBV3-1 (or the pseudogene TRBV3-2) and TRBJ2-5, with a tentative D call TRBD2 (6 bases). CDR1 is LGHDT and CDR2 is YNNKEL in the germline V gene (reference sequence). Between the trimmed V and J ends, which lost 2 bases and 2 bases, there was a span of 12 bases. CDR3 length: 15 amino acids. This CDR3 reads CASSQPGGLQETQYF. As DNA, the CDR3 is TGTGCCAGCAGCCAACCCGGTGGACTACAAGAGACCCAGTACTTC.

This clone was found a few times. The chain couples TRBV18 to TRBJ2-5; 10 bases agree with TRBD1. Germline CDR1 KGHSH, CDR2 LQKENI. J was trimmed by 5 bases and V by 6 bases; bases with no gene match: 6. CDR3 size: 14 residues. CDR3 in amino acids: CASSQTGGGETQYF. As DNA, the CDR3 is TGTGCCAGCTCGCAGACAGGGGGCGGTGAGACCCAGTACTTC.

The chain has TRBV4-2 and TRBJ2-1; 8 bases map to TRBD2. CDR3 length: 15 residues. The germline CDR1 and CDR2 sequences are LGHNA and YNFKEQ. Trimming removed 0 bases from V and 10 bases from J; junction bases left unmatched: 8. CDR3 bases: TGTGCCAGCAGCCAAGAAACGGGGGGGCCTGAGGAGCAGTTCTTC. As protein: CASSQETGGPEEQFF.

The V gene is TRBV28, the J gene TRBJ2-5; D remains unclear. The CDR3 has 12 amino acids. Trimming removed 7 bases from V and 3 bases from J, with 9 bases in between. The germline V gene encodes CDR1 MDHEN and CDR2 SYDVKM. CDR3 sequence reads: CASKRSKETQYF. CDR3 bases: TGTGCCAGCAAACGCTCCAAAGAGACCCAGTACTTC.

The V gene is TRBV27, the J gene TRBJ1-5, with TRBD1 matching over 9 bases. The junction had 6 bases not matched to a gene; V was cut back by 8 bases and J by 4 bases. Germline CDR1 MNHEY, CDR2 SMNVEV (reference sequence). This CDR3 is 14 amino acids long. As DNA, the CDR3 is TGTGCCAGCGGGACAGGGACCATTAATCAGCCCCAGCATTTT. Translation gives CASGTGTINQPQHF.

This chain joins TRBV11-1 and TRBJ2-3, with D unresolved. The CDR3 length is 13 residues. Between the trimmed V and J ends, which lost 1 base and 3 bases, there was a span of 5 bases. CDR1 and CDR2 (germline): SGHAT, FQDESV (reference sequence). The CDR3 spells CASSLDSTDTQYF. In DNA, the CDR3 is TGTGCCAGCAGCTTAGACAGTACAGATACGCAGTATTTT.

In DNA, the CDR3 is TGTGCCAGCAGCCTAACCCTTCCGAACTACAATGAGCAGTTCTTC. It is translated as CASSLTLPNYNEQFF. This chain links TRBV27 with TRBJ2-1; no reliable D call. V lost 6 bases to trimming and J lost 3 bases, with 15 bases between them. Germline CDR1 and CDR2: MNHEY and SMNVEV (reference sequence). The CDR3 has 15 residues.

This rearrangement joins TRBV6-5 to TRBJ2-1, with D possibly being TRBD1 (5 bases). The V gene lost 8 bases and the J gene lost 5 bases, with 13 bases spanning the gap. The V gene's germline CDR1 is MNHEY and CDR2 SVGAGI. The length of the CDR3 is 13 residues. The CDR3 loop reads CASQGVSNNEQFF. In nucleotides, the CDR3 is TGTGCCAGCCAAGGGGTGTCTAACAATGAGCAGTTCTTC.

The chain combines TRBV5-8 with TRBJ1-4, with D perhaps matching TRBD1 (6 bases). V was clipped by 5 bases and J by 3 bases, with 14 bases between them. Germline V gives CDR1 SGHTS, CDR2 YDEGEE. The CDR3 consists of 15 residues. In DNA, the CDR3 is TGTGCCAGCAGTGTGGGATGGGGGCCTAATGAAAAACTGTTTTTT. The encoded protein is CASSVGWGPNEKLFF.

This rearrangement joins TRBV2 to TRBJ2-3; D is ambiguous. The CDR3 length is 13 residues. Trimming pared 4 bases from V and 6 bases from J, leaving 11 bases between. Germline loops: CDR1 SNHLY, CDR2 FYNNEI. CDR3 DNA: TGTGCCAGCAGTGGTCAAAGCCCGGATACGCAGTATTTT. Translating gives CASSGQSPDTQYF.

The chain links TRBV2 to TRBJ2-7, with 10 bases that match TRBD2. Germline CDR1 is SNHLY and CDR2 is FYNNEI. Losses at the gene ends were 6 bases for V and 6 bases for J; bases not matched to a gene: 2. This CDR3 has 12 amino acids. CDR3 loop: CASRLAGIEQYF. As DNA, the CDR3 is TGTGCCAGCAGACTAGCGGGGATCGAGCAGTACTTC.